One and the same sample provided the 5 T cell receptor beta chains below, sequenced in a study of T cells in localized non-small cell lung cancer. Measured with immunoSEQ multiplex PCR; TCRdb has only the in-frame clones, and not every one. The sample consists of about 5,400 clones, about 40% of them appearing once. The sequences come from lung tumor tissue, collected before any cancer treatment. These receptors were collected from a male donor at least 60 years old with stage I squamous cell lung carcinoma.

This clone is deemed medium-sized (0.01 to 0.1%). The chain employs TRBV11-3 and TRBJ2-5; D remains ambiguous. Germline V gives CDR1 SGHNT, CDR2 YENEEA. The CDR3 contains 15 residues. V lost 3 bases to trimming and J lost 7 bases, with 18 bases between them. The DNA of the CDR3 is TGTGCCAGCAGCTTGACCTCTTCCTGGCGAGGGACCCAGTACTTC. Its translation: CASSLTSSWRGTQYF.

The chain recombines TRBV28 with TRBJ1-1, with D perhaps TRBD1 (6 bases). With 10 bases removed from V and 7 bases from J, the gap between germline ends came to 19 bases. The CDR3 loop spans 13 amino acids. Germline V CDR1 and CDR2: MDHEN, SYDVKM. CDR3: CATQPGQRFEAFF. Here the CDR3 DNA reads TGTGCCACCCAACCGGGACAAAGGTTTGAAGCTTTCTTT.

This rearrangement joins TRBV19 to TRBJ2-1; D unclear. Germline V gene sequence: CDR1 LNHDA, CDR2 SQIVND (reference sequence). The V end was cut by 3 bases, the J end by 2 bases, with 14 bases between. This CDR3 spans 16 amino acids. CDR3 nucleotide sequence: TGTGCCAGTAGTATCGGCAATCTCTTTCCCTACAATGAGCAGTTCTTC. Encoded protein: CASSIGNLFPYNEQFF.

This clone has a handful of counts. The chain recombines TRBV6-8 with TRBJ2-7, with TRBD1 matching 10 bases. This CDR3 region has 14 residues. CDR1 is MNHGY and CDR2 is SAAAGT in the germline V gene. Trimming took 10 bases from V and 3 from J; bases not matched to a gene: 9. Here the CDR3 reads CAIGGTGVLYEQYF. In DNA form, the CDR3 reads TGTGCCATCGGGGGGACAGGGGTACTCTACGAGCAGTACTTC.

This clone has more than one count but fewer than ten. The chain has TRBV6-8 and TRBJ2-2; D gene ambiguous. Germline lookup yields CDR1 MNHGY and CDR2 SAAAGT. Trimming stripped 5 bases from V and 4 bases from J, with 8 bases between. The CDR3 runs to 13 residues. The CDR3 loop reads CASSDSPTGELFF. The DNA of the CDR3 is TGTGCCAGCAGTGATTCCCCCACCGGGGAGCTGTTTTTT.